A selection of T cell receptor beta chains follows, all from one sample in a study of shared clonotypes between healthy human individuals. TCRdb's copy holds only in-frame clones and misses some; the assay was immunoSEQ multiplex PCR. Of around 2.1 million clones in the sample, around 95% were seen once. The specimen sequenced was naive CD4+ T cells sorted from blood. The source of these receptors is a man between 18 and 29 years old in good health. The CDR3 runs from the conserved cysteine through the conserved F or W. Fields, in order: J gene, V gene, clone size, D gene, CDR3 protein, CDR3 DNA. The D gene is left open where the match is weak. For some rows the clone size is stated as once, few or many, or as a class when expanded; others skip it.

>TRBJ2-5|TRBV5-1|.|.
CASSLDSRGETQYF
TGCGCCAGCAGCTTGGACAGCAGGGGTGAGACCCAGTACTTC
>TRBJ1-4|TRBV6-6|.|.
CASTGVATNEKLFF
TGTGCCAGCACCGGGGTCGCAACTAATGAAAAACTGTTTTTT
>TRBJ1-3|TRBV4-2|.|TRBD1
CASSRGTGSPGNTIYF
TGTGCCAGCAGCCGTGGGACAGGGAGTCCCGGAAACACCATATATTTT
>TRBJ1-1|TRBV5-6|.|.
CASSLFNRQNTEAFF
TGTGCCAGCAGCTTGTTTAACAGGCAGAACACTGAAGCTTTCTTT
>TRBJ2-7|TRBV2|.|TRBD2
CASKRGAQAEQYF
TGTGCCAGCAAGCGGGGGGCCCAGGCCGAGCAGTACTTC
>TRBJ1-1|TRBV28|.|TRBD1
CASSPGTGLVTEAFF
TGTGCCAGCAGTCCGGGGACAGGGTTGGTCACTGAAGCTTTCTTT
>TRBJ2-1|TRBV6-1|.|TRBD1
CGSEGTGKSNEQFF
TGTGGATCCGAGGGGACAGGGAAATCCAATGAGCAGTTCTTC
>TRBJ2-7|TRBV6-6|few|.
CASNSGISSYEQYF
TGTGCCAGCAACTCGGGAATTAGCTCCTACGAGCAGTACTTC
>TRBJ2-3|TRBV7-2|.|TRBD2
CASSSRSGTSGNTDTQYF
TGTGCCAGCAGCTCACGCTCCGGGACTAGCGGAAACACAGATACGCAGTATTTT
>TRBJ2-3|TRBV6-1|.|TRBD2
CASSNSGGTDTQYF
TGTGCCAGCAGTAATAGCGGGGGCACAGATACGCAGTATTTT
>TRBJ2-3|TRBV5-1|.|TRBD2
CASSVAGTSGTDTQYF
TGCGCCAGCAGCGTAGCGGGGACTAGCGGCACAGATACGCAGTATTTT
>TRBJ2-5|TRBV9|.|TRBD1
CASSVAGQGRETQYF
TGTGCCAGCAGCGTCGCGGGACAGGGGCGGGAGACCCAGTACTTC
>TRBJ1-1|TRBV28|.|TRBD1
CASSFRGGGSTEAFF
TGTGCCAGCAGTTTCAGGGGGGGAGGGAGCACTGAAGCTTTCTTT
>TRBJ2-3|TRBV30|once|TRBD2
CAWSVLRTSGNTDTQYF
TGTGCCTGGAGTGTACTTCGGACTAGCGGGAACACAGATACGCAGTATTTT
>TRBJ2-3|TRBV5-4|once|.
CASSSPGRTDTQYF
TGTGCCAGCAGCTCCCCGGGCCGCACAGATACGCAGTATTTT
>TRBJ1-2|TRBV7-2|.|.
CASSAPNYGYTF
TGTGCCAGCAGCGCCCCTAACTATGGCTACACCTTC
>TRBJ2-5|TRBV7-8|.|TRBD2
CASSLGSGGPRGAQYF
TGTGCCAGCAGCTTAGGAAGCGGGGGCCCGAGGGGGGCCCAGTACTTC
>TRBJ2-1|TRBV9|.|.
CASSVSGGLYNEQFF
TGTGCCAGCAGCGTATCCGGGGGGCTTTACAATGAGCAGTTCTTC
>TRBJ2-5|TRBV6-5|.|.
CASSSPGVETQYF
TGTGCCAGCAGTTCCCCAGGGGTTGAGACCCAGTACTTC
>TRBJ1-1|TRBV7-2|.|.
CASSLAGVRAFF
TGTGCCAGCAGCTTAGCCGGGGTGAGGGCTTTCTTT
>TRBJ2-5|TRBV5-6|once|.
CASSFRRGRTQYF
TGTGCCAGCAGCTTTAGGCGGGGAAGGACCCAGTACTTC
>TRBJ1-2|TRBV6-1|.|.
CASKSQGGNYGYTF
TGTGCCAGCAAATCCCAGGGAGGGAACTATGGCTACACCTTC
>TRBJ2-7|TRBV6-1|.|.
CASSEYRLATYEQYF
TGTGCCAGCAGTGAATACCGGCTAGCCACCTACGAGCAGTACTTC
>TRBJ1-5|TRBV4-1|.|.
CASSTTHSNQPQHF
TGCGCCAGCAGCACGACTCATAGCAATCAGCCCCAGCATTTT
>TRBJ2-3|TRBV10-3|.|.
CAITRGEQGLDTQYF
TGTGCCATCACCCGAGGGGAGCAGGGGCTAGATACGCAGTATTTT
>TRBJ2-7|TRBV5-5|.|TRBD2
CASSSAPSGSYEQYF
TGTGCCAGCAGCTCCGCCCCTAGCGGGAGTTACGAGCAGTACTTC
>TRBJ2-5|TRBV6-1|once|TRBD2
CASSEGGGFETQYF
TGTGCCAGCAGTGAGGGCGGGGGGTTCGAGACCCAGTACTTC
>TRBJ1-1|TRBV5-1|.|.
CASSAENTEAFF
TGCGCCAGCAGTGCGGAGAACACTGAAGCTTTCTTT
>TRBJ1-6|TRBV7-2|once|.
CASSGRVNSPLHF
TGTGCCAGCAGCGGCAGGGTGAATTCACCCCTCCACTTT
>TRBJ2-5|TRBV7-3|.|.
CASSSERETQYF
TGTGCCAGCAGCTCAGAGAGGGAGACCCAGTACTTC
>TRBJ1-1|TRBV9|.|TRBD1
CASSVRTGSGTEAFF
TGTGCCAGCAGCGTCAGGACAGGGAGCGGCACTGAAGCTTTCTTT
>TRBJ1-1|TRBV7-9|.|.
CASDRSGGATEAFF
TGTGCCAGCGATCGGAGTGGAGGTGCCACTGAAGCTTTCTTT
>TRBJ2-7|TRBV18|.|TRBD1
CASSPGTGRTNEQYF
TGTGCCAGCTCACCGGGGACAGGGAGGACGAACGAGCAGTACTTC
>TRBJ2-7|TRBV30|.|TRBD1
CAWRQGFVQQYF
TGTGCCTGGAGACAGGGGTTTGTCCAGCAGTACTTC
>TRBJ2-1|TRBV7-6|.|TRBD1
CASSLLGTGGSNEQFF
TGTGCCAGCAGCTTACTTGGGACAGGGGGATCGAATGAGCAGTTCTTC
>TRBJ1-1|TRBV7-9|.|TRBD1
CASSFRTGSPEAFF
TGTGCCAGCAGCTTTCGGACAGGGTCCCCTGAAGCTTTCTTT
>TRBJ2-5|TRBV5-4|.|.
CASSLAGSQETQYF
TGTGCCAGCAGCTTGGCGGGCAGTCAAGAGACCCAGTACTTC
>TRBJ1-5|TRBV9|.|.
CASGGDQPQHF
TGTGCCAGCGGGGGCGATCAGCCCCAGCATTTT
>TRBJ2-5|TRBV6-5|.|.
CASSYRGIQETQYF
TGTGCCAGCAGTTATCGCGGGATACAAGAGACCCAGTACTTC
>TRBJ1-2|TRBV18|.|TRBD1
CASSPPLTQGAGYGYTF
TGTGCCAGCTCACCTCCCCTTACTCAGGGGGCTGGCTATGGCTACACCTTC
>TRBJ1-4|TRBV6-1|.|.
CASSEFIRTATNEKLFF
TGTGCCAGCAGTGAATTTATTAGGACAGCCACTAATGAAAAACTGTTTTTT
>TRBJ2-7|TRBV7-2|.|TRBD2
CASSLGPIAGEGYEQYF
TGTGCCAGCAGCTTAGGCCCCATAGCGGGAGAAGGCTACGAGCAGTACTTC
>TRBJ2-7|TRBV18|.|TRBD2
CASSPGEGYEQYF
TGTGCCAGCTCACCTGGGGAGGGCTACGAGCAGTACTTC
>TRBJ2-1|TRBV10-2|.|.
CASSEITRPNEQFF
TGCGCCAGCAGTGAGATAACTAGACCTAATGAGCAGTTCTTC
>TRBJ2-7|TRBV30|once|.
CAWSKESYEQYF
TGTGCCTGGAGTAAGGAGTCCTACGAGCAGTACTTC
>TRBJ1-1|TRBV7-6|.|.
CASSLGQYNTEAFF
TGTGCCAGCAGCTTAGGCCAGTATAACACTGAAGCTTTCTTT
>TRBJ2-7|TRBV4-2|.|TRBD1
CASSQVHLGWDSVSYEQYF
TGTGCCAGCAGCCAAGTACATCTGGGATGGGACAGCGTCTCCTACGAGCAGTACTTC
>TRBJ1-5|TRBV6-5|.|TRBD1
CASSYLGTGGNQPQHF
TGTGCCAGCAGTTACTTAGGGACAGGAGGAAATCAGCCCCAGCATTTT